This TCR beta chain was profiled in a study of CD8 T cells in ankylosing spondylitis. There are a few counts of this clonotype. TCRdb independently ran MiXCR on the 5' RACE reads; one entry per CDR3 protein. Of 250,000 to 350,000 distinct CDR3 sequences listed, around 20% are singletons. The germline CDR1 and CDR2 sequences are SGHRS and YFSETQ. The CDR3 sequence is 12 residues long. The germline V and J ends were trimmed by 8 bases and 0 bases, with 8 bases remaining between them. The chain is built from TRBV5-1 and TRBJ1-2; D call uncertain. The clonotype was recovered from a male donor with ankylosing spondylitis or in good health (not recorded which). Sequencing was carried out using blood, either unsorted or a sorted T cell fraction (not recorded which). The CDR3 here is CARVQTNYGYTF. DNA of the CDR3: TGCGCCAGGGTACAAACTAACTATGGCTACACCTTC.